This is a list of T cell receptor beta chains from one sample in a study of cytomegalovirus exposure and HLA in healthy donors. TCRdb's copy holds only in-frame clones and misses some; the assay was immunoSEQ multiplex PCR. The sample consists of about 140,000 clones, roughly four fifths of them appearing once. Sequenced sample: PBMCs. All receptors derive from a woman in her fifties or sixties in good health and CMV-seronegative. The CDR3 runs from the conserved cysteine through the conserved F or W. Fields, in order: J gene, V gene, D gene, CDR3 length, clone size, CDR3 protein, CDR3 DNA. The D gene is left open where the match is weak. Part of the rows lack a size; the others show once, few, many or a class for expanded clones.

TRBJ2-1 TRBV29-1 TRBD2 16 . CSVEFSGRSSYNEQFF TGCAGCGTTGAATTCAGCGGGAGGAGCTCCTACAATGAGCAGTTCTTC
TRBJ2-5 TRBV7-2 TRBD1 16 . CASSRNTATGGETQYF TGTGCCAGCAGCCGAAACACGGCCACAGGGGGGGAGACCCAGTACTTC
TRBJ2-5 TRBV5-4 TRBD1 14 . CASSLGTAQETQYF TGTGCCAGCAGCCTTGGGACAGCCCAAGAGACCCAGTACTTC
TRBJ2-3 TRBV7-2 . 12 few CASSSVSDTQYF TGTGCCAGCAGCTCAGTTTCAGATACGCAGTATTTT
TRBJ1-2 TRBV5-8 . 12 . CASSVPGYGYTF TGTGCCAGCAGCGTCCCAGGGTATGGCTACACCTTC
TRBJ2-1 TRBV11-2 TRBD1 15 . CASSKRGQGFDEQFF TGTGCCAGCAGCAAAAGGGGACAGGGGTTCGATGAGCAGTTCTTC
TRBJ2-3 TRBV6-6 . 15 . CASSRLGGGSDTQYF TGTGCCAGCAGCCGGCTAGGAGGGGGCAGCGATACGCAGTATTTT
TRBJ2-5 TRBV5-4 . 13 . CASSRQMEETQYF TGTGCCAGCAGCCGACAGATGGAGGAGACCCAGTACTTC
TRBJ2-7 TRBV10-3 . 14 . CAISEAESSYEQYF TGTGCCATCAGTGAGGCGGAATCTTCCTACGAGCAGTACTTC
TRBJ2-1 TRBV5-4 . 13 few CASSLDVENEQFF TGTGCCAGCAGCTTGGATGTGGAGAATGAGCAGTTCTTC
TRBJ2-1 TRBV27 TRBD1 16 . CASSTQGQGVGNEQFF TGTGCCAGCAGTACCCAAGGACAGGGCGTGGGCAATGAGCAGTTCTTC
TRBJ2-1 TRBV5-1 . 14 once CASSGISSYNEQFF TGCGCCAGCAGCGGTATCAGCTCCTACAATGAGCAGTTCTTC
TRBJ1-1 TRBV6-1 . 14 few CASRWTAMNTEAFF TGTGCCAGCAGGTGGACAGCGATGAACACTGAAGCTTTCTTT
TRBJ2-6 TRBV6-6 . 16 . CASSYSSPSGANVLTF TGTGCCAGCAGTTACTCGAGCCCCTCTGGGGCCAACGTCCTGACTTTC
TRBJ1-4 TRBV18 . 14 . CASSLSATNEKLFF TGTGCCAGCTCACTCTCCGCAACTAATGAAAAACTGTTTTTT
TRBJ2-3 TRBV18 TRBD1 15 few CASSPRGQGRDTQYF TGTGCCAGCTCACCACGGGGACAGGGACGAGATACGCAGTATTTT
TRBJ1-2 TRBV2 TRBD1 15 . CASSEQQGAFYGYTF TGTGCCAGCAGTGAACAGCAGGGGGCGTTCTATGGCTACACCTTC
TRBJ2-1 TRBV27 . 14 . CASSPDYPNNEQFF TGTGCCAGCAGCCCCGACTACCCAAACAATGAGCAGTTCTTC